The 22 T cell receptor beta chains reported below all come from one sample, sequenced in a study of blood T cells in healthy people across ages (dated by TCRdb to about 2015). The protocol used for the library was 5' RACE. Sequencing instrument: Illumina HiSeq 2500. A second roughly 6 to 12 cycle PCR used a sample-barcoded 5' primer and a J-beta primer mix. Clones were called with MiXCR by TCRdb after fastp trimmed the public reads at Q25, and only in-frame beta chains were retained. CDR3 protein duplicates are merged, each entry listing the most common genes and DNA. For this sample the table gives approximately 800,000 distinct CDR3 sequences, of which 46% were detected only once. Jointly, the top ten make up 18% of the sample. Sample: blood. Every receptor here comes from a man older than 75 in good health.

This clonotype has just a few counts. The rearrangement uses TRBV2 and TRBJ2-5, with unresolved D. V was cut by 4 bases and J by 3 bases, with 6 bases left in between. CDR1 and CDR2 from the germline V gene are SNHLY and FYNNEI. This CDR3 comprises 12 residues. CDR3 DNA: TGTGCCAGCAGTGGGTGGGAAGAGACCCAGTACTTC. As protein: CASSGWEETQYF. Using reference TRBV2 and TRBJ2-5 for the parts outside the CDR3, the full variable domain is EPEVTQTPSHQVTQMGQEVILRCVPISNHLYFYWYRQILGQKVEFLVSFYNNEISEKSEIFDDQFSVERPDGSNFTLKIRSTKLEDSAMYFCASSGWEETQYFGPGTRLLVL.

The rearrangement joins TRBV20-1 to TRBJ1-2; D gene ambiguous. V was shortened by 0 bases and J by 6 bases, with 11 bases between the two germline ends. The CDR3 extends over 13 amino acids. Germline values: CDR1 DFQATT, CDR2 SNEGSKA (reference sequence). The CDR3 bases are TGCAGTGCTAGAGACCAGCCCATTGATGGCTACACCTTC. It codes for CSARDQPIDGYTF.

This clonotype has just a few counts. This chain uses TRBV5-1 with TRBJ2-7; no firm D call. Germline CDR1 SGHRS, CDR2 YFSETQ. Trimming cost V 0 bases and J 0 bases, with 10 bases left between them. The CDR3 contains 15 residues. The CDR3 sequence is CASSLDGLSSYEQYF. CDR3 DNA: TGCGCCAGCAGCTTGGACGGGCTGAGCTCCTACGAGCAGTACTTC.

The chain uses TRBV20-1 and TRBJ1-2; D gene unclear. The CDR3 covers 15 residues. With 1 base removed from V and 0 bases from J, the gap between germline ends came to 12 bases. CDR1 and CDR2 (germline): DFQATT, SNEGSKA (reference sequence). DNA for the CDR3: TGCAGTGCTAGAGGACCGCCACTCACTAACTATGGCTACACCTTC. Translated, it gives CSARGPPLTNYGYTF.

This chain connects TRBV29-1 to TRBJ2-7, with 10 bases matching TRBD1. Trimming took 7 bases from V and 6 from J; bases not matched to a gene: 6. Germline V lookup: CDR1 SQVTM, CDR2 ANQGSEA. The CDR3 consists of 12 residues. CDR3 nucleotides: TGCAGCGCCCGCCGGGACAGGGGCGAGCAGTACTTC. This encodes CSARRDRGEQYF.

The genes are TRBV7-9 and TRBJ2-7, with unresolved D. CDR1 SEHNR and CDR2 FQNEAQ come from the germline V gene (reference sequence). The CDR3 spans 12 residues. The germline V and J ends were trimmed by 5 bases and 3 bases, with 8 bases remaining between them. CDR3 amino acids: CASSRVVYEQYF. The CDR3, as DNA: TGTGCCAGCAGCCGTGTGGTCTACGAGCAGTACTTC.

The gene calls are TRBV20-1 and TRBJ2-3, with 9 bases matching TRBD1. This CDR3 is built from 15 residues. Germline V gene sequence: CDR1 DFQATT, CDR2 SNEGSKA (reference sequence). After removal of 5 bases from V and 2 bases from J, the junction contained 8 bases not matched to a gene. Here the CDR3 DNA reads TGCAGTGCTCTCCGACAGGGGGAACTCACAGATACGCAGTATTTT. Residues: CSALRQGELTDTQYF.

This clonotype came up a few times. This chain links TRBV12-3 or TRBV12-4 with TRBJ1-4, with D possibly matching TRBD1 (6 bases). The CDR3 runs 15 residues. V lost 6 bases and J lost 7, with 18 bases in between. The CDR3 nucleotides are TGTGCCAGCAGCGACGGCGGTGGGACATTTGAAAAACTGTTTTTT. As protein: CASSDGGGTFEKLFF.

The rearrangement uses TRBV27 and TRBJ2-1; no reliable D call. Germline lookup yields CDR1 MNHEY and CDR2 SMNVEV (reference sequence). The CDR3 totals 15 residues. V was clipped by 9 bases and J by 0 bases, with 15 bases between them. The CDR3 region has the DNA TGTGCCAGTCAATCCATGAGGAGCTCCTACAATGAGCAGTTCTTC. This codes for CASQSMRSSYNEQFF.

The CDR3 region is CASSLIRESYEQYF. The CDR3 DNA is TGTGCCAGCAGCTTAATCAGGGAATCCTACGAGCAGTACTTC. The chain carries TRBV7-8 and TRBJ2-7, with D possibly TRBD1 on 5 matching bases. CDR1 SGHVS and CDR2 FQNEAQ come from the germline V gene. V dropped 2 bases and J dropped 1 base, with 9 bases sitting between them. CDR3 size: 14 residues.

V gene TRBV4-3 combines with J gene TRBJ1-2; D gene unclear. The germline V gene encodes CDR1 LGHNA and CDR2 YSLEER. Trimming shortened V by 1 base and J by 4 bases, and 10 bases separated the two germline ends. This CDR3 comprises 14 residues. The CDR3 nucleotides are TGCGCCAGCAGCCAAGTACGCCAGAGCTATGGCTACACCTTC. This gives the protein CASSQVRQSYGYTF.

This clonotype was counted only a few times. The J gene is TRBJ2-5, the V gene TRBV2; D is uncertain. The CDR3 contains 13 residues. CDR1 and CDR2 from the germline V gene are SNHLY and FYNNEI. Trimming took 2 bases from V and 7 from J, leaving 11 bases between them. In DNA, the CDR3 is TGTGCCAGCAGTGAAACAGTCGAAGCGACCCAGTACTTC. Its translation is CASSETVEATQYF. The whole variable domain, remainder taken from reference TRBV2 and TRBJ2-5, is EPEVTQTPSHQVTQMGQEVILRCVPISNHLYFYWYRQILGQKVEFLVSFYNNEISEKSEIFDDQFSVERPDGSNFTLKIRSTKLEDSAMYFCASSETVEATQYFGPGTRLLVL.

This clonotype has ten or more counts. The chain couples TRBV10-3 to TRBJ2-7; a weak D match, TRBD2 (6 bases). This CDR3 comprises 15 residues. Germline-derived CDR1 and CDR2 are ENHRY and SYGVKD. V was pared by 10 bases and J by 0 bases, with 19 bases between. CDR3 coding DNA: TGTGCCACCAACGAAGCGGGCCCGAGCTCCTACGAGCAGTACTTC. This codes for CATNEAGPSSYEQYF.

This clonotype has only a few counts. The CDR3, as DNA: TGTGCCAGCAGCCAAGATGCAGGCGCCGGGGAGCTGTTTTTT. Protein product: CASSQDAGAGELFF. The chain couples TRBV4-2 to TRBJ2-2; no clear D. The CDR3 extends over 14 amino acids. The V and J ends lost 0 bases and 6 bases respectively, with 8 bases between them. Germline lookup yields CDR1 LGHNA and CDR2 YNFKEQ.

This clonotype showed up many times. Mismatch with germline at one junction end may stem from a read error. The CDR3 DNA sequence: TGTGCTAGCAGCCCCAATCTGGACAGGGCCCACCACAAAAACTACGAGCAGTACTTC. It yields the protein CASSPNLDRAHHKNYEQYF. The chain employs TRBV7-7 and TRBJ2-7, with 8 bases that match TRBD1. This CDR3 spans 19 amino acids. Germline V lookup: CDR1 SSHAT, CDR2 FNYEAQ (reference sequence).

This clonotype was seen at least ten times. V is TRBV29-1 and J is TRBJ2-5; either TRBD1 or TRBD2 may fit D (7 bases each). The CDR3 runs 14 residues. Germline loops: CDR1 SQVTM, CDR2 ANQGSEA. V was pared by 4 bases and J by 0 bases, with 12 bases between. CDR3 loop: CSVAGGGYQETQYF. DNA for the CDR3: TGCAGCGTTGCAGGGGGAGGGTACCAAGAGACCCAGTACTTC.

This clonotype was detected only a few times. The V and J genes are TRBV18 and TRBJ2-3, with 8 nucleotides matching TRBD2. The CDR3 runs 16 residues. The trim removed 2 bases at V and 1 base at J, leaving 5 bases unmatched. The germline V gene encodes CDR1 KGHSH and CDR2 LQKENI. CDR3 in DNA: TGTGCCAGCTCACCATTAGCGGGACGGGGCACAGATACGCAGTATTTT. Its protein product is CASSPLAGRGTDTQYF.

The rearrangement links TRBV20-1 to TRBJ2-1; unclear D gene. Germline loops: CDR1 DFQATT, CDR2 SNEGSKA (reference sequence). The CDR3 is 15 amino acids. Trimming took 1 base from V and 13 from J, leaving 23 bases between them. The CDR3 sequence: CSARVVGIPMETQFF. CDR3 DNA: TGCAGTGCTAGAGTTGTGGGGATACCGATGGAGACCCAGTTCTTC.

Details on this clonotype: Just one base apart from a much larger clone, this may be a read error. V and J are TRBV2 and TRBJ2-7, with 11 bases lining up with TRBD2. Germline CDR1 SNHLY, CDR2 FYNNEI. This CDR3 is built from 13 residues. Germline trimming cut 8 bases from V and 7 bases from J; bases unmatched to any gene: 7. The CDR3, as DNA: TGTGCCAGCGGGACTAGCGGAAGCAATGAGCAGTACTTC. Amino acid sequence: CASGTSGSNEQYF.

The chain's CDR3 is CASTQWFRGVNEQFF. The DNA for the CDR3 is TGTGCCAGCACCCAATGGTTCCGGGGAGTCAATGAGCAGTTCTTC. The chain joins TRBV7-8 to TRBJ2-1; tentatively, D is TRBD2 (5 bases). The germline CDR1 and CDR2 sequences are SGHVS and FQNEAQ. CDR3 length: 15 amino acids. Between the trimmed V and J ends, which lost 7 bases and 6 bases, there was a span of 19 bases. The full variable domain, with the rest looked up from reference TRBV7-8 and TRBJ2-1, is GAGVSQSPRYKVAKRGQDVALRCDPISGHVSLFWYQQALGQGPEFLTYFQNEAQLDKSGLPSDRFFAERPEGSVSTLKIQRTQQEDSAVYLCASTQWFRGVNEQFFGPGTRLTVL.

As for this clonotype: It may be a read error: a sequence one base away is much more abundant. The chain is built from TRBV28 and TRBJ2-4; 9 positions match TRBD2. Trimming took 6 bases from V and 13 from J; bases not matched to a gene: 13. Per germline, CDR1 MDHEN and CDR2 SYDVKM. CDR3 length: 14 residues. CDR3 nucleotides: TGTGCCAGCAGAGATCTAGCGGGAATCAATGAGCAGTACTTC. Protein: CASRDLAGINEQYF. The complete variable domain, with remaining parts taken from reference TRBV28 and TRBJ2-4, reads DVKVTQSSRYLVKRTGEKVFLECVQDMDHENMFWYRQDPGLGLRLIYFSYDVKMKEKGDIPEGYSVSREKKERFSLILESASTNQTSMYLCASRDLAGINEQYFGAGTRLSVL.

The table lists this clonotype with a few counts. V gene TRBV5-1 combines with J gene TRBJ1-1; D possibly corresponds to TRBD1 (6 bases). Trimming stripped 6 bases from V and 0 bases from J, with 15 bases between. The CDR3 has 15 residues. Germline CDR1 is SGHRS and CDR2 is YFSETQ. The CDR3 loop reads CASTLETGLNTEAFF. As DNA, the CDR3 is TGCGCCAGCACCTTAGAAACAGGGTTGAACACTGAAGCTTTCTTT.